This is a list of T cell receptor beta chains from one sample in a study of radiation and T cells in renal cell carcinoma. Libraries were prepared by immunoSEQ multiplex PCR; TCRdb keeps only in-frame clonotypes and omits some of them. The sample shows 60,000 to 65,000 clones, about 80% of them seen only once. The sequences come from blood, collected from a patient whose treatment included radiotherapy and nephrectomy. These receptors all stem from a man aged 55 to 69 with renal cell carcinoma. CDR3s include the opening cysteine and the closing phenylalanine or tryptophan. D genes are given only for firm matches. Size is stated for part of the rows, as once, few or many counts, or as a class when the clone is expanded.

TRBV7-2	TRBJ1-4	TRBD1	NA	TGTGCCAGCAGCACGCTACAGGGGAGACTGTTTTTT	CASSTLQGRLFF
TRBV7-2	TRBJ1-2	TRBD1	NA	TGTGCCAGCAGCACGACAGGGGCATATGGCTACACCTTC	CASSTTGAYGYTF
TRBV19	TRBJ2-3	TRBD2	NA	TGTGCCAGTAGTATAGGACTAGCGGGTCGTTCAGATACGCAGTATTTT	CASSIGLAGRSDTQYF
TRBV15	TRBJ2-5	NA	NA	TGTGCCACCAGCAGAGATGCGGAGACCCAGTACTTC	CATSRDAETQYF
TRBV7-9	TRBJ1-3	TRBD1	NA	TGTGCCAGCAGCTTAGCAAGGGGGCAACAGTTCAGCGCTGGAAACACCATATATTTT	CASSLARGQQFSAGNTIYF
TRBV11-2	TRBJ1-2	NA	NA	TGTGCCAGCAGCTTACGTCCGGGTTGGAGGTATGGCTACACCTTC	CASSLRPGWRYGYTF
TRBV25-1	TRBJ2-1	TRBD2	NA	TGTGCCAGCAGTGAATCACTAGCGGGAAACAATGAGCAGTTCTTC	CASSESLAGNNEQFF
TRBV11-2	TRBJ1-3	NA	NA	TGTGCCAGCAGCTCAATAAGGGGACGTGGAAACACCATATATTTT	CASSSIRGRGNTIYF
TRBV7-9	TRBJ1-5	NA	NA	TGTGCCAGCAGCTTAGAGCTGGGGATGGGCAATCAGCCCCAGCATTTT	CASSLELGMGNQPQHF
TRBV2	TRBJ1-6	NA	few	TGTGCCAGCAGTGACCCTTTTGGTGTGACCGTGATGTCACCCCTCCACTTT	CASSDPFGVTVMSPLHF
TRBV28	TRBJ2-5	NA	NA	TGTGCCAGCAGTTTAACGCCCAGGGGCCAAGAGACCCAGTACTTC	CASSLTPRGQETQYF
TRBV30	TRBJ1-5	NA	few	TGTGCCTGGACCGTGGGGGGCAGCAATAGCAATCAGCCCCAGCATTTT	CAWTVGGSNSNQPQHF
TRBV7-8	TRBJ1-6	NA	NA	TGTGCCAGCAGCTTAGTCCAAGAGAATTCACCCCTCCACTTT	CASSLVQENSPLHF
TRBV2	TRBJ1-2	NA	NA	TGTGCCAGCAGGTTCCCGGGAGACTATGGCTACACCTTC	CASRFPGDYGYTF
TRBV7-8	TRBJ1-5	TRBD1	NA	TGTGCCAGCAGCCCCCGACAGGGACGAAAATTAGATAGCAATCAGCCCCAGCATTTT	CASSPRQGRKLDSNQPQHF
TRBV30	TRBJ1-3	NA	NA	TGTGCCTGGAGTCCCTCCTGGAACACCATATATTTT	CAWSPSWNTIYF
TRBV25-1	TRBJ2-5	NA	NA	TGTGCCAGCAGTGAATCATACAGCAAAGAGACCCAGTACTTC	CASSESYSKETQYF
TRBV5-1	TRBJ2-3	TRBD1	NA	TGCGCCAGCAGCGGACAGGGGGCTGCAGATACGCAGTATTTT	CASSGQGAADTQYF
TRBV5-1	TRBJ2-6	TRBD1	NA	TGCGCCAGCAGCTTAACAGGGGATAATGGGGCCAACGTCCTGACTTTC	CASSLTGDNGANVLTF
TRBV9	TRBJ2-3	NA	few	TGTGCCAGCAGCCCCCCCCAAGGTTTTTCGGATACGCAGTATTTT	CASSPPQGFSDTQYF
TRBV7-9	TRBJ1-1	NA	NA	TGTGCCAGCAGCTCCCCGGAGAGGGCTCTATTGAGGACTGAAGCTTTCTTT	CASSSPERALLRTEAFF
TRBV5-1	TRBJ2-5	NA	NA	TGCGCCAGCAGCTTGGGTGCCAGGGTGGGGGAGACCCAGTACTTC	CASSLGARVGETQYF
TRBV5-1	TRBJ2-1	NA	NA	TGCGCCAGCAGCTTGAGTGTGAAGTCCTGGGATGAGCAGTTCTTC	CASSLSVKSWDEQFF
TRBV19	TRBJ1-1	TRBD1	NA	TGTGCCAGTAGTGCGCGACAGGGGAACACTGAAGCTTTCTTT	CASSARQGNTEAFF
TRBV6-1	TRBJ2-1	NA	NA	TGTGCCCGAGCCTCCGAGGTCGGCAATGAGCAGTTCTTC	CARASEVGNEQFF
TRBV7-2	TRBJ2-7	NA	NA	TGTGCCAGCAGCTTCAGCCCCGACACGAGCTCCTACGAGCAGTACTTC	CASSFSPDTSSYEQYF
TRBV27	TRBJ2-3	NA	few	TGTGCCAGCAGTCTATTACAATGGGGCACGAGCACAGATACGCAGTATTTT	CASSLLQWGTSTDTQYF
TRBV2	TRBJ2-2	NA	NA	TGTGCCAGCTTAAGGGAGAGCGACACCGGGGAGCTGTTTTTT	CASLRESDTGELFF
TRBV13	TRBJ2-5	TRBD2	once	TGTGCCAGCAGCTCAACTAGCGGATTCCAAGAGACCCAGTACTTC	CASSSTSGFQETQYF
TRBV29-1	TRBJ1-1	NA	NA	TGCAGCGTTGATCCTGCGGGGGGAAACACTGAAGCTTTCTTT	CSVDPAGGNTEAFF
TRBV5-4	TRBJ2-7	TRBD1	NA	TGTGCCAGCAGCTTAGACAGGGGGTCCTACGAGCAGTACTTC	CASSLDRGSYEQYF
TRBV6-6	TRBJ2-2	TRBD1	NA	TGTGCCAGCAGTCAGACAGGGACCGGGGAGCTGTTTTTT	CASSQTGTGELFF
TRBV7-9	TRBJ2-2	NA	few	TGTGCCAGCAGCTTTTATAGCACCGGGGAGCTGTTTTTT	CASSFYSTGELFF
TRBV5-1	TRBJ2-7	TRBD2	NA	TGCGCCAGCAGCTTGAGCGGGGTAGACTACGAGCAGTACTTC	CASSLSGVDYEQYF
TRBV15	TRBJ2-3	TRBD2	NA	TGTGCCACCAGCGTGGACGGGACTAGCGGGCCAGATACGCAGTATTTT	CATSVDGTSGPDTQYF
TRBV25-1	TRBJ1-2	NA	NA	TGTGCCAGCAGTGAATCCGATGGGTACACCTTC	CASSESDGYTF
TRBV30	TRBJ2-1	NA	NA	TGTGCCTGGAGTGTATTTAGGGAGCAGTTCTTC	CAWSVFREQFF
TRBV6-6	TRBJ2-7	NA	few	TGTGCCAGCAGTTGGGAATACGAGCAGTACTTC	CASSWEYEQYF
TRBV27	TRBJ2-5	TRBD2	NA	TGTGCCAGCAGTTTGGTTCGGGGGGTCCCGTACTTC	CASSLVRGVPYF
TRBV10-3	TRBJ2-3	NA	NA	TGTGCCATCAGTGGAAGGGGAGGTAGAACCGCAGATACGCAGTATTTT	CAISGRGGRTADTQYF